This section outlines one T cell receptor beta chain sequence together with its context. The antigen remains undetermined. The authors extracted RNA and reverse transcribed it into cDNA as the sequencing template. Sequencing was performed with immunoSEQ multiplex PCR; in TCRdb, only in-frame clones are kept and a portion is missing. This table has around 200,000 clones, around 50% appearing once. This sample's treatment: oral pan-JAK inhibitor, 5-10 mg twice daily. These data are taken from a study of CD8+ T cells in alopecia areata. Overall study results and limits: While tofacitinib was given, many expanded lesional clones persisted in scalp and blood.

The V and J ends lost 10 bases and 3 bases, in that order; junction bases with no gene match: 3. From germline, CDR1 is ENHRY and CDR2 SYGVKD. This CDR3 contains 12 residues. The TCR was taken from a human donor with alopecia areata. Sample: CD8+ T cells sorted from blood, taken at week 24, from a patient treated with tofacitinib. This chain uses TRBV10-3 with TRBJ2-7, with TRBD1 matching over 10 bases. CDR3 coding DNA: TGTGCCACCGGGACAGGGGACTACGAGCAGTACTTC. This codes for CATGTGDYEQYF.